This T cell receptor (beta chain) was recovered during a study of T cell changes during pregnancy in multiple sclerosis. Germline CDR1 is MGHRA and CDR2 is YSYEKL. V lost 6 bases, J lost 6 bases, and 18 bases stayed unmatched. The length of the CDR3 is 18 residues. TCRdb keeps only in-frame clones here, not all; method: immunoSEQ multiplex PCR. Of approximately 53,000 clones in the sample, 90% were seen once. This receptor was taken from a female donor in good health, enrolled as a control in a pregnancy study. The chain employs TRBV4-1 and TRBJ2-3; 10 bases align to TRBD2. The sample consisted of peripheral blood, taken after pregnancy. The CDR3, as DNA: TGCGCCAGCAGATCGTACGCTCCTAGCGGGGGCAAGACGGATACGCAGTATTTT. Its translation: CASRSYAPSGGKTDTQYF.